This TCR beta chain was retrieved from a study of cytomegalovirus exposure and HLA in healthy donors. Study-wide points: In the analysis, some V segments, TRBV6-2 and TRBV6-3 included, were excluded as indistinguishable.

The PCR had 60 Vbeta and 13 Jbeta primers. Profiled with immunoSEQ multiplex PCR; TCRdb holds only in-frame clones, not every one. Seen here are around 52,000 clones, roughly 80% observed once, and the top ten hold over 1.5%. The CDR3 spans 14 residues. Germline assignment: CDR1 SGHRS and CDR2 YFSETQ. J lost 7 bases, V lost 3 bases, and 7 bases had no gene match. Comments on this clone: Its antigen is unidentified.

The sequence came from a man aged 35 to 55 in good health and CMV-seronegative. The sample was PBMCs. This chain links TRBV5-1 with TRBJ1-2; 9 positions match TRBD1. The CDR3 sequence: CASSYDRGEGGYTF. The CDR3 DNA follows: TGCGCCAGCAGCTATGACAGGGGGGAAGGTGGCTACACCTTC.